The rows below give T cell receptor beta chains drawn from one sample of a study of OX40 agonist ivuxolimab in advanced cancers. Assay used: immunoSEQ multiplex PCR; TCRdb lists only in-frame clones, some missing. The profile covers about 73,000 clones, with 86% appearing a single time and approximately 0.72% taken by the ten largest. The sample here was CD4+ or CD8+ T cells sorted from blood, taken in a trial of the OX40 agonist ivuxolimab. Receptors originate from an adult with an advanced solid tumor such as melanoma, head and neck, liver or kidney cancer. The conserved cysteine and the conserved F or W are not part of the CDR3 here. Each record gives: V gene, J gene, clone size, CDR3 protein. Not every row has a clone size; where given, it reads once, few, many or a size class.

TRBV7-2	TRBJ1-6	NA	ASSLDYQANSPLH
TRBV19	TRBJ1-2	NA	ASSIQGNYGYT
TRBV19	TRBJ1-1	NA	ASSIDPFRVRTEAF
TRBV9	TRBJ2-3	once	ASQSAGRLDTQY
TRBV19	TRBJ1-3	NA	ASRGFSGNTIY
TRBV6-6	TRBJ2-3	once	ASSPGPTSTDTQY
TRBV9	TRBJ2-3	NA	ASSAHTGTDTQY
TRBV27	TRBJ1-1	NA	ASSPLVRGTEAF
TRBV6-4	TRBJ1-6	few	ASSRQGNSPLH
TRBV9	TRBJ2-1	NA	ASSERGQGLSYNEQF
TRBV5-4	TRBJ1-1	once	ASSLVGGPNTEAF
TRBV28	TRBJ2-6	few	ASGTGGSGANVLT
TRBV14	TRBJ1-4	once	ASSQAGATNEKLF
TRBV5-1	TRBJ1-2	NA	ASSPEGGYGYT
TRBV30	TRBJ1-3	once	ACPSPVSGNTIY
TRBV6-5	TRBJ2-5	NA	ASIETGPGETQY